This T cell receptor beta chain was recovered during a study of cytomegalovirus exposure and HLA in healthy donors. The PCR was carried out with 60 Vbeta primers and 13 Jbeta primers. TCRdb keeps only in-frame clones here, not all; method: immunoSEQ multiplex PCR. Of 50,000 to 60,000 clones listed, roughly 73% were seen once; the top ten hold 2.5% to 3%. This CDR3 contains 15 residues. Germline V CDR1 and CDR2: SEHNR, FQNEAQ (reference sequence). V lost 1 base to trimming and J lost 5 bases; unmatched junction nucleotides: 6. This clone occurred a few times. This TCR was recovered from a woman aged 40-49 years in good health and CMV-seropositive. Sequencing was carried out using PBMCs. The J gene is TRBJ2-5, the V gene TRBV7-9; 8 nucleotides line up with TRBD2. This CDR3 reads CASSLGSGDWETQYF. The CDR3 DNA sequence: TGTGCCAGCAGCTTAGGTAGCGGGGACTGGGAGACCCAGTACTTC.